This T cell receptor beta chain was identified in a study of cytomegalovirus exposure and HLA in healthy donors. Study-wide results and caveats: In a later analysis, TCR association rates varied by HLA locus: DRB1 most, HLA-C fewest.

The PCR had 60 Vbeta and 13 Jbeta primers. Original handling: As a later analysis found, there were 80 million or so unique TCR beta chains, of which roughly 11 million were shared. Repertoires were generated with immunoSEQ multiplex PCR, while TCRdb's copy carries only in-frame clones and drops some. For V, J and clone size, that table is used; D and trimming come from the DNA. Of more than 120,000 clones in the sample, approximately 80% were seen once. Notes on this clone: Its target is not known.

Losses at the gene ends were 3 bases for V and 4 bases for J; bases not matched to a gene: 4. Per the germline V gene, CDR1 is SEHNR and CDR2 is FQNEAQ (reference sequence). The CDR3 loop spans 14 amino acids. The sequence came from a woman aged 35 to 49 in good health and CMV-seropositive. The V and J genes are TRBV7-9 and TRBJ1-2, with 8 positions matching TRBD1. The sample taken for sequencing was PBMCs. CDR3 sequence (DNA): TGTGCCAGCAGCTTTATGACAGGGGCCTATGGCTACACCTTC. Residues: CASSFMTGAYGYTF.